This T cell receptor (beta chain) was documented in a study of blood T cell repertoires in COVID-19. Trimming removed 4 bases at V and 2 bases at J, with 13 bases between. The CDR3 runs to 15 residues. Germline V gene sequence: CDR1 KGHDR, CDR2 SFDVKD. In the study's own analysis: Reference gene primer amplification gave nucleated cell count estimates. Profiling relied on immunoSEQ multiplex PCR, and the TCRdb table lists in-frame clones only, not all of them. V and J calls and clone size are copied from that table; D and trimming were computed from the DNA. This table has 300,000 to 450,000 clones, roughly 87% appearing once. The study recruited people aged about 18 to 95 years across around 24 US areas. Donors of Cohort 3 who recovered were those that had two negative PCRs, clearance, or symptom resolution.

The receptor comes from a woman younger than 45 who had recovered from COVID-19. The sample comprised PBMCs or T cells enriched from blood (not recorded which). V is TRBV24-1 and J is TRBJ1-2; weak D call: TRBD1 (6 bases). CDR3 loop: CATSDSTDRNYGYTF. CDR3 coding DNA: TGTGCCACCAGTGACTCGACGGACAGAAACTATGGCTACACCTTC.